This is a list of T cell receptor beta chains from one sample in a study of blood T cell repertoires in COVID-19. Sequenced by immunoSEQ multiplex PCR; TCRdb stores in-frame clones only, minus some. The table includes roughly 100,000 clones, around 90% detected once. Sequenced input: peripheral blood. Every receptor here comes from a woman between 50 and 59 years old with COVID-19, enrolled during active disease. Both conserved end residues are part of each CDR3. Each record gives: V gene, J gene, clone size, CDR3 protein. Clone size is not always given. Where it is, it says once, few, many or a class for expanded clones.

V: TRBV13; J: TRBJ2-1; size: NA; CDR3: CASSLETSGGRNEQFF
V: TRBV6-5; J: TRBJ2-7; size: NA; CDR3: CASTLAAYEQYF
V: TRBV7-2; J: TRBJ2-1; size: NA; CDR3: CASSWGLAGPLYNEQFF
V: TRBV5-1; J: TRBJ1-6; size: NA; CDR3: CASSLEGTGAPYNSPLHF
V: TRBV6-5; J: TRBJ2-5; size: few; CDR3: CASSRDYQETQYF
V: TRBV21-1; J: TRBJ2-7; size: NA; CDR3: CASSKANGEGDEQYF
V: TRBV5-1; J: TRBJ2-1; size: NA; CDR3: CASSHFGTSDYNEQFF
V: TRBV5-6; J: TRBJ2-4; size: NA; CDR3: CASSDRDSPFLAKNIQYF
V: TRBV9; J: TRBJ2-5; size: NA; CDR3: CASSVGDNDSQETQYF
V: TRBV6-5; J: TRBJ1-3; size: NA; CDR3: CASSKFRFSGNTIYF
V: TRBV6-6; J: TRBJ2-7; size: NA; CDR3: CARSWGGAGGPHEQYF
V: TRBV6-1; J: TRBJ1-2; size: once; CDR3: CASSDGTRRGYTF
V: TRBV5-6; J: TRBJ2-2; size: NA; CDR3: CASSIPSRDRAGELFF
V: TRBV6-5; J: TRBJ1-1; size: NA; CDR3: CASSSDREKAFF
V: TRBV18; J: TRBJ1-4; size: NA; CDR3: CASSPLGQGLANEKLFF
V: TRBV19; J: TRBJ2-7; size: NA; CDR3: CASSYTSGLAPSPNGDLEQYF
V: TRBV3-1/TRBV3-2; J: TRBJ1-5; size: NA; CDR3: CASSLDIQNQPQHF
V: TRBV4-2; J: TRBJ1-6; size: NA; CDR3: CASSQDLPDTSPLHF
V: TRBV4-1; J: TRBJ1-2; size: NA; CDR3: CASSQTAYGYTF
V: TRBV10-3; J: TRBJ2-2; size: NA; CDR3: CAISDSTSGGPNTGELFF
V: TRBV12-5; J: TRBJ2-1; size: NA; CDR3: CASGLSSLNNEQFF
V: TRBV7-3; J: TRBJ1-2; size: NA; CDR3: CASSSPGYGYTF
V: TRBV20-1; J: TRBJ2-2; size: NA; CDR3: CSASQAGTGELFF
V: TRBV27; J: TRBJ2-7; size: NA; CDR3: CASSWTGAYEQYF
V: TRBV6-2/TRBV6-3; J: TRBJ2-2; size: NA; CDR3: CASSHEGRQGLGSGELFF
V: TRBV6-6; J: TRBJ1-5; size: NA; CDR3: CASSFAESNQPQHF
V: TRBV7-6; J: TRBJ2-2; size: NA; CDR3: CASSLLTANTGELFF
V: TRBV11-1; J: TRBJ1-1; size: once; CDR3: CASSLRRGGTEAFF
V: TRBV6-4; J: TRBJ2-2; size: NA; CDR3: CASRTGEVTGELFF
V: TRBV29-1; J: TRBJ2-6; size: NA; CDR3: CSVPETASGANVLTF
V: TRBV25-1; J: TRBJ2-5; size: once; CDR3: CASSDNPDRARETQYF
V: TRBV19; J: TRBJ2-7; size: NA; CDR3: CASAPIGTGDYEQYF
V: TRBV11-2; J: TRBJ2-2; size: NA; CDR3: CASSLDGTNTGELFF
V: TRBV5-1; J: TRBJ1-6; size: NA; CDR3: CASSLREGNSPLHF
V: TRBV3-1/TRBV3-2; J: TRBJ2-7; size: NA; CDR3: CASSQQQYSYEQYF
V: TRBV4-3; J: TRBJ2-7; size: few; CDR3: CASSPGTSGGAENEQYF
V: TRBV21-1; J: TRBJ2-5; size: NA; CDR3: CASSKGGLAPQETQYF
V: TRBV7-9; J: TRBJ2-2; size: once; CDR3: CASSPRTNTGELFF
V: TRBV19; J: TRBJ1-5; size: NA; CDR3: CATKKTGGAGNQPQHF
V: TRBV15; J: TRBJ1-2; size: NA; CDR3: CATSRNQGGSYGYTF
V: TRBV30; J: TRBJ1-5; size: NA; CDR3: CAWSVGAGLNQPQHF
V: TRBV27; J: TRBJ2-1; size: NA; CDR3: CASRKADSYNEQFF
V: TRBV5-6; J: TRBJ2-3; size: NA; CDR3: CASSSSGGTDTQYF
V: TRBV3-1/TRBV3-2; J: TRBJ1-1; size: NA; CDR3: CASSLADSTEAFF
V: TRBV3-1/TRBV3-2; J: TRBJ2-3; size: NA; CDR3: CASSQSGTDTQYF
V: TRBV11-2; J: TRBJ2-3; size: NA; CDR3: CASRKGQGANTDTQYF
V: TRBV7-3; J: TRBJ2-3; size: NA; CDR3: CASSLNPRSSGGEEDTQYF
V: TRBV19; J: TRBJ1-5; size: NA; CDR3: CASRHRGPDNQPQHF
V: TRBV12-3/TRBV12-4; J: TRBJ2-5; size: NA; CDR3: CASSLGGVETQYF
V: TRBV6-1; J: TRBJ2-1; size: NA; CDR3: CASTRGDYNEQFF
V: TRBV5-4; J: TRBJ2-5; size: few; CDR3: CASSLDRGQETQYF
V: TRBV6-2/TRBV6-3; J: TRBJ2-1; size: NA; CDR3: CASSYPGADEQFF
V: TRBV5-1; J: TRBJ2-2; size: NA; CDR3: CASSQGFGLASGGELFF
V: TRBV5-1; J: TRBJ2-1; size: NA; CDR3: CASPTDSFRYNEQFF
V: TRBV27; J: TRBJ2-5; size: NA; CDR3: CASSLWGGETQYF
V: TRBV3-1/TRBV3-2; J: TRBJ1-1; size: NA; CDR3: CASSQGQPNTEAFF
V: TRBV15; J: TRBJ1-4; size: NA; CDR3: CATSRGMGPANEKLFF
V: TRBV19; J: TRBJ1-3; size: NA; CDR3: CASSTTTGNTIYF